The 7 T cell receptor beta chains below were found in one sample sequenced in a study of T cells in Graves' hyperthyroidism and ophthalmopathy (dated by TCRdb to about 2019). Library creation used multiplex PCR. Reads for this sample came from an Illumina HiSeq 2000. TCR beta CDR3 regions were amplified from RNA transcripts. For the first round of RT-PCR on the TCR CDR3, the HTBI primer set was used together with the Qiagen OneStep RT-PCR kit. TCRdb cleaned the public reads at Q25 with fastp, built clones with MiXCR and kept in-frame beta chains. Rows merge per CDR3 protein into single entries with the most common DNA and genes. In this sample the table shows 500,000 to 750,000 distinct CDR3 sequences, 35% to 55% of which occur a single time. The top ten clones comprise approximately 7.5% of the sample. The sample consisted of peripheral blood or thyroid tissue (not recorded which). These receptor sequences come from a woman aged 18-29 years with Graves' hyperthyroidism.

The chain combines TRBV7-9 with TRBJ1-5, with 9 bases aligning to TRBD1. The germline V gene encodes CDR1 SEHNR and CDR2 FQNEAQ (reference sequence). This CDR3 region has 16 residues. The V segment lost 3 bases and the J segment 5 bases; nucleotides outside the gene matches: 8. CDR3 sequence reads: CASSFTGTGWDQPQHF. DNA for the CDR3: TGTGCCAGCAGCTTTACCGGGACAGGGTGGGATCAGCCCCAGCATTTT.

The CDR3 DNA reads as TGTGCCACCAGTGTACGCGACGGGACCCAGTACTTC. Amino acids: CATSVRDGTQYF. This sequence joins TRBV24-1 and TRBJ2-5; D ambiguous. V lost 5 bases and J lost 7, with 10 bases in between. Germline CDR1 reads KGHDR; CDR2 reads SFDVKD. This CDR3 contains 12 residues.

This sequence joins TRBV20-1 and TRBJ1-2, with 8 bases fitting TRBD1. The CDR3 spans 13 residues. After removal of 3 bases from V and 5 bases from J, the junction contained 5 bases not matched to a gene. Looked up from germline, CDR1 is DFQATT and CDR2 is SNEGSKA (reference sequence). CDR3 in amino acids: CSARIGTGYGYTF. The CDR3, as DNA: TGCAGTGCTAGGATCGGGACAGGTTATGGCTACACCTTC.

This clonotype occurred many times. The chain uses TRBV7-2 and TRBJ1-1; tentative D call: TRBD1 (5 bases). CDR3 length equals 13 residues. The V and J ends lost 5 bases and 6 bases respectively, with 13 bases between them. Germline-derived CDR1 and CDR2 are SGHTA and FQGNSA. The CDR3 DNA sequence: TGTGCCAGCAGCCTTAAAGTGGGGGCTGAAGCTTTCTTT. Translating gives CASSLKVGAEAFF.

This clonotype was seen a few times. The CDR3 sequence is CAWSKRYDRGGEQYF. The CDR3 nucleotides read TGTGCCTGGAGTAAACGATACGACAGGGGCGGGGAGCAGTACTTC. V is TRBV30 and J is TRBJ2-7; 8 bases fit TRBD1. V lost 2 bases, J lost 7 bases, and 13 bases stayed unmatched. Germline-derived CDR1 and CDR2 are GTSNPN and SVGIG (reference sequence). This CDR3 region has 15 residues. Variable domain in full (rest from reference TRBV30 and TRBJ2-7): SQTIHQWPATLVQPVGSPLSLECTVEGTSNPNLYWYRQAAGRGLQLLFYSVGIGQISSEVPQNLSASRPQDRQFILSSKKLLLSDSGFYLCAWSKRYDRGGEQYFGPGTRLTVT.

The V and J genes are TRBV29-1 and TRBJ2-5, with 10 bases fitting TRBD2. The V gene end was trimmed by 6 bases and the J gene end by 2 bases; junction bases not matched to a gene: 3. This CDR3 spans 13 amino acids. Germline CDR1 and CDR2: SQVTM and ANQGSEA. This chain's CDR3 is CSVSSGSQETQYF. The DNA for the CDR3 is TGCAGCGTCTCTAGCGGGAGTCAAGAGACCCAGTACTTC.

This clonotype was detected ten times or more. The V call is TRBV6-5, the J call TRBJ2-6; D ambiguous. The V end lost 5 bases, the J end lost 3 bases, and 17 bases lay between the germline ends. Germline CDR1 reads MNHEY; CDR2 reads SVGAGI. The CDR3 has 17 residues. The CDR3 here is CASSSKIHLVGANVLTF. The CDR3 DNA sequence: TGTGCCAGCAGTAGCAAGATCCATCTGGTTGGGGCCAACGTCCTGACTTTC.